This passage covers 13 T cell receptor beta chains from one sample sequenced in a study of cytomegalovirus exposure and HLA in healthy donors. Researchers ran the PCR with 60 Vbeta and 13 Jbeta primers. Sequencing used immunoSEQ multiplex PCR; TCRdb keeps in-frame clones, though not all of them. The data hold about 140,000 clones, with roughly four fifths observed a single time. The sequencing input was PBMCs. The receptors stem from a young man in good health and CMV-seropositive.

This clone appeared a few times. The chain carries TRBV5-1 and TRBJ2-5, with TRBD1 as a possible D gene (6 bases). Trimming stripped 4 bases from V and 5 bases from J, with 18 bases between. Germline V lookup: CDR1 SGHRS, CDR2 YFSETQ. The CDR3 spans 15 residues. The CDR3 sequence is CASSGNPGQGETQYF. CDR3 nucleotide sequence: TGCGCCAGCAGCGGTAACCCCGGTCAGGGGGAGACCCAGTACTTC.

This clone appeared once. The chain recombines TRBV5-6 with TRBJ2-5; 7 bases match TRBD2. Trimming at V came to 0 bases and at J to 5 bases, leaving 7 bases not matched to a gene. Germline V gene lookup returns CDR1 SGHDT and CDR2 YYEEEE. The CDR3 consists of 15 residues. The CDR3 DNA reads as TGTGCCAGCAGCTTGGGACTAGCATCCCCGGAGACCCAGTACTTC. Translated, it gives CASSLGLASPETQYF.

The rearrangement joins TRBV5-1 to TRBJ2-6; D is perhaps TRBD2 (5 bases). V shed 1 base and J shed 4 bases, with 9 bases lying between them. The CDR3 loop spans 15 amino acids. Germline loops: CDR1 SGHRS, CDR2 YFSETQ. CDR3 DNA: TGCGCCAGCAGCTTGCGGGGTACAGGGGCCAACGTCCTGACTTTC. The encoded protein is CASSLRGTGANVLTF.

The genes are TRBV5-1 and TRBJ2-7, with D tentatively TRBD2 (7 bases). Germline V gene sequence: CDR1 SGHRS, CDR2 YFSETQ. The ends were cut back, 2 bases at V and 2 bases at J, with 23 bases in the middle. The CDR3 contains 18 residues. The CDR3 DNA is TGCGCCAGCAGCTTCAGTGGGGTAGGGGGGGATTACGCCTACGAGCAGTACTTC. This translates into CASSFSGVGGDYAYEQYF.

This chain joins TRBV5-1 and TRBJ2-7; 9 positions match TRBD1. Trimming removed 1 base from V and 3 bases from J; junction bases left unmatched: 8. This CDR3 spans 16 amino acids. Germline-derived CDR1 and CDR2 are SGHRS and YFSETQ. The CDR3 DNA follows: TGCGCCAGCAGCTTGTACTCCGGGACAGGGATCTACGAGCAGTACTTC. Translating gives CASSLYSGTGIYEQYF. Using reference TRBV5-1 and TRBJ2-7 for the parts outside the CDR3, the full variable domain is KAGVTQTPRYLIKTRGQQVTLSCSPISGHRSVSWYQQTPGQGLQFLFEYFSETQRNKGNFPGRFSGRQFSNSRSEMNVSTLELGDSALYLCASSLYSGTGIYEQYFGPGTRLTVT.

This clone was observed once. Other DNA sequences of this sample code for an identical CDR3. CDR3 coding DNA: TGTGCCAGCAGAGCTTACAATGAGCAGTTCTTC. This encodes CASRAYNEQFF. The V and J genes are TRBV6-5 and TRBJ2-1; D is uncertain. There are 11 residues in the CDR3. The V end lost 6 bases, the J end lost 4 bases, and 4 bases lay between the germline ends. Germline loops: CDR1 MNHEY, CDR2 SVGAGI.

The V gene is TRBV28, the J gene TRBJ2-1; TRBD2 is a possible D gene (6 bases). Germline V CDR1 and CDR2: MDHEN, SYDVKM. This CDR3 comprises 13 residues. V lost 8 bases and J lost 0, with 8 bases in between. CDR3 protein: CASGAGSYNEQFF. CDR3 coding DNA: TGTGCCAGCGGAGCGGGCTCCTACAATGAGCAGTTCTTC.

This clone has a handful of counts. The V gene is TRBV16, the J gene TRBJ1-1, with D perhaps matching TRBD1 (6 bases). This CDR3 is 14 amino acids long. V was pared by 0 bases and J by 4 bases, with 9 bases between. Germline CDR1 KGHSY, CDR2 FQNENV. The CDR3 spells CASSQSQGGTEAFF. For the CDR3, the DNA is TGTGCCAGCAGCCAATCTCAAGGGGGCACTGAAGCTTTCTTT.

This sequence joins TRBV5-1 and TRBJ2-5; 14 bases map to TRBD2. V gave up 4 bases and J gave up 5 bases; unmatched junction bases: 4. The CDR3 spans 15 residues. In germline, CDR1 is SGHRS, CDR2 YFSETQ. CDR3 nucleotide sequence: TGCGCCAGCAGCACTGGACTAGCGGGAGGTGAGACCCAGTACTTC. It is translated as CASSTGLAGGETQYF.

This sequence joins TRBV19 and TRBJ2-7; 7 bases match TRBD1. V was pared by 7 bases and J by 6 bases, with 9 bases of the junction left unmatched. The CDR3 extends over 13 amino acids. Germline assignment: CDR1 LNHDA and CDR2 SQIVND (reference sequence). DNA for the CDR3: TGTGCCAGTACCCCTCATGGGACAGTCGAGCAGTACTTC. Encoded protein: CASTPHGTVEQYF.

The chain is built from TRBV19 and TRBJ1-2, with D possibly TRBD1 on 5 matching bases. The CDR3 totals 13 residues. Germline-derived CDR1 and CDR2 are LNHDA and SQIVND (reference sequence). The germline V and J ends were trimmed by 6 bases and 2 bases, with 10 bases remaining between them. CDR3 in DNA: TGTGCCAGTAGCCTGGACACCAACTATGGCTACACCTTC. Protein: CASSLDTNYGYTF.

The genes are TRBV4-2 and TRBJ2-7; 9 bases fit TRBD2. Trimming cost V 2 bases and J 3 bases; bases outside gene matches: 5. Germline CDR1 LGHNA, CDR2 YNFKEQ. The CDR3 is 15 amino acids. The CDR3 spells CASSQQTSGHYEQYF. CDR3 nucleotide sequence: TGTGCCAGCAGCCAACAGACTAGCGGCCACTACGAGCAGTACTTC.

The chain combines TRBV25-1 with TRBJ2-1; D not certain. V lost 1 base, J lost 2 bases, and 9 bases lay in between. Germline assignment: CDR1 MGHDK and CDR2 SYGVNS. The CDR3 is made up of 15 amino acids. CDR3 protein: CASSESGNPYNEQFF. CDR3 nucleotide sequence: TGTGCCAGCAGTGAATCGGGTAATCCCTACAATGAGCAGTTCTTC.